The 9 T cell receptor beta chains below were found in one sample sequenced in a study of CD8 T cells in ankylosing spondylitis (dated by TCRdb to about 2017). Libraries were constructed by 5' RACE. Sequencing was performed on an Illumina HiSeq 2500. TCRdb reran the public reads through fastp at Q25 and MiXCR, keeping productive beta chains. Each record represents a unique CDR3 protein, reported with the most common genes and DNA among its rows. The sample table lists 150,000 to 200,000 distinct CDR3 sequences, roughly 12% of them with a count of one. The ten largest make up almost 30% of the sample. The sequenced sample consisted of blood, either unsorted or a sorted T cell fraction (not recorded which). The receptors shown here come from a male donor with ankylosing spondylitis or in good health (not recorded which).

The rearrangement uses TRBV11-2 and TRBJ2-7; TRBD2 agrees at 16 bases. J gave up 0 bases and V 5 bases, and 7 bases lay outside the gene matches. The CDR3 contains 18 residues. The germline V gene encodes CDR1 SGHAT and CDR2 FQNNGV. The CDR3 DNA is TGTGCCAGCAGCCAGCCGGGACTAGCGGGAGGGCTCTCCTACGAGCAGTACTTC. This gives the protein CASSQPGLAGGLSYEQYF. The variable domain in full, completed from reference TRBV11-2 and TRBJ2-7, reads EAGVAQSPRYKIIEKRQSVAFWCNPISGHATLYWYQQILGQGPKLLIQFQNNGVVDDSQLPKDRFSAERLKGVDSTLKIQPAKLEDSAVYLCASSQPGLAGGLSYEQYFGPGTRLTVT.

This clonotype was seen many times. This chain uses TRBV6-5 with TRBJ2-5; D uncertain. Trimming took off 0 bases at V and 5 bases at J, with 7 bases between the two ends. Germline V CDR1 and CDR2: MNHEY, SVGAGI. The CDR3 has 13 amino acids. CDR3 sequence: CASSYSPTETQYF. The CDR3 nucleotides are TGTGCCAGCAGTTACTCCCCTACGGAGACCCAGTACTTC.

This clonotype showed up many times. The chain joins TRBV18 to TRBJ2-5; D is unresolved. CDR1 is KGHSH and CDR2 is LQKENI in the germline V gene. The V end lost 4 bases, the J end lost 5 bases, and 5 bases lay between the germline ends. This CDR3 comprises 11 residues. DNA for the CDR3: TGTGCCAGCTCACGGAGTGAGACCCAGTACTTC. It translates to CASSRSETQYF.

This clonotype was found many times. The V gene is TRBV11-3, the J gene TRBJ1-1; D remains ambiguous. This CDR3 comprises 15 residues. Trimming took 1 base from V and 11 from J, leaving 20 bases between them. The germline gives CDR1 SGHNT, CDR2 YENEEA. The CDR3 protein is CASSLGSLASRRAFF. The CDR3 DNA sequence: TGTGCCAGCAGCTTAGGGTCGTTGGCCAGTCGAAGGGCTTTCTTT.

This clonotype was observed a few times. The chain links TRBV11-3 to TRBJ2-1, with D maybe TRBD2 (6 bases). CDR3 length: 16 amino acids. Trimming left V 4 bases short and J 0 bases short, with 13 bases between. Germline V gene data show CDR1 as SGHNT and CDR2 as YENEEA. For the CDR3, the DNA is TGTGCCAGCAGCTGGAAAATAGCGGACTCCTACAATGAGCAGTTCTTC. This codes for CASSWKIADSYNEQFF.

This clonotype showed up just once. The chain joins TRBV4-3 to TRBJ2-3, with D perhaps TRBD2 (5 bases). This CDR3 region has 17 residues. V was clipped by 0 bases and J by 2 bases, with 15 bases between them. Germline V lookup: CDR1 LGHNA, CDR2 YSLEER. Here the CDR3 reads CASSQEGSRALTDTQYF. CDR3 DNA sequence: TGCGCCAGCAGCCAAGAAGGGAGCCGGGCCCTCACAGATACGCAGTATTTT.

The chain is built from TRBV11-2 and TRBJ1-5, with 8 nucleotides matching TRBD1. Germline V CDR1 and CDR2: SGHAT, FQNNGV. This CDR3 region has 21 residues. V dropped 5 bases and J dropped 0; count of bases not matched to a gene: 21. The CDR3 DNA reads TGTGCCAGCAGCGTAGGGGATTGGGCAGGGGGCGAAGGAGATAGCAATCAGCCCCAGCATTTT. This gives the protein CASSVGDWAGGEGDSNQPQHF.

The chain couples TRBV4-3 to TRBJ1-6; no clear D. The CDR3 extends over 14 amino acids. V was cut by 0 bases and J by 10 bases, with 10 bases left in between. Per the germline V gene, CDR1 is LGHNA and CDR2 is YSLEER. CDR3 nucleotides: TGCGCCAGCAGCCAAGATCTTGGGCAATCACCCCTCCACTTT. It codes for CASSQDLGQSPLHF.

V usage is TRBV18 and J usage is TRBJ1-5; no reliable D call. Germline-derived CDR1 and CDR2 are KGHSH and LQKENI. V lost 2 bases to trimming and J lost 4 bases, with 6 bases between them. The CDR3 spans 13 residues. The CDR3, as DNA: TGTGCCAGCTCACCATCAAGTAATCAGCCCCAGCATTTT. Protein: CASSPSSNQPQHF.